This TCR beta chain was captured by sequencing in a study of blood T cells in healthy people across ages. As to this clonotype: Its matching antigen is unknown.

Trimming at V came to 5 bases and at J to 7 bases, leaving 4 bases not matched to a gene. The CDR3 loop spans 14 amino acids. Germline CDR1 reads ENHRY; CDR2 reads SYGVKD. Study-level points and caveats: The study regarded diversity estimates from one million T cells as underestimates.

Sample-barcoded 5' priming and a J-beta primer mix drove a second PCR of 7 to 11 cycles. TCRdb re-called the 5' RACE reads with MiXCR, one entry per CDR3 protein. The profile covers roughly 560,000 distinct CDR3 sequences, with 20% to 30% appearing a single time and around 10% taken by the ten largest. A further study also used this sample, focusing on T cells of mothers and their children. That publication notes: The study obtained over 8 million TCR beta CDR3 reads per mother and some 3 million per child.

The chain carries TRBV10-3 and TRBJ2-1, with 11 bases aligning to TRBD2. Sequencing used blood. This TCR came from a boy aged 5-17 years in good health. In DNA form, the CDR3 reads TGTGCCATCAGTCGACTAGCGGGACAGAATGAGCAGTTCTTC. This sequence encodes CAISRLAGQNEQFF.